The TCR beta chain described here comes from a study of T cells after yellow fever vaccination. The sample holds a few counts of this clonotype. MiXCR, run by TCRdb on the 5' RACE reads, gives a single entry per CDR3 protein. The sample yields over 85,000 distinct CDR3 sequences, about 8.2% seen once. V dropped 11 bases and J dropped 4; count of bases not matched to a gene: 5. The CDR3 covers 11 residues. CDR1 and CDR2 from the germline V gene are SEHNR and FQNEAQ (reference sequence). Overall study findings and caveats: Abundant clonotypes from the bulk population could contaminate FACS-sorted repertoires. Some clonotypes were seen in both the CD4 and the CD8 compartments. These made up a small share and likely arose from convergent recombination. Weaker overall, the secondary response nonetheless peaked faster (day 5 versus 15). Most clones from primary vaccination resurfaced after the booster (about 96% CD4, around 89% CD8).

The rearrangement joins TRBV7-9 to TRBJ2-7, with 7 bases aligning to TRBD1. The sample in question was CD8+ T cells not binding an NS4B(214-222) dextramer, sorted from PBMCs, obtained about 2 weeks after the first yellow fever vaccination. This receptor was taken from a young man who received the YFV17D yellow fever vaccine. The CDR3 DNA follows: TGTGCCTGCGACAGGGATTACGAGCAGTACTTC. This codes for CACDRDYEQYF.